This T cell receptor beta chain was captured in a study of Graves' ophthalmopathy and Graves' hyperthyroidism. Study details: Upon initial diagnosis and before any treatment, peripheral blood was collected.

In this sample, this clonotype turned up a few times. Its matching antigen is unknown. The authors diagnosed from clinical symptoms, serum thyroxine, TRAb, thyroid ultrasound and orbital computed tomography. General study results and limits: Most thyroid clonotypes expanded beyond 0.001 frequency were also found in blood.

TCR beta CDR3 amplification used RNA transcripts. Scientists carried out first-round RT-PCR using HTBI primers and then a second-round multiplex PCR. Via MiXCR, TCRdb re-called the multiplex PCR reads, giving one row per CDR3 protein. The table lists about 420,000 distinct CDR3 sequences, more than 20% of them singletons. V gave up 1 base and J gave up 0 bases, with 9 bases separating them. Germline CDR1 is DFQATT and CDR2 is SNEGSKA (reference sequence). The length of the CDR3 is 14 residues. This chain connects TRBV20-1 to TRBJ2-5; D is unclear. The TCR comes from a woman in her late teens or twenties with stable Graves' hyperthyroidism. Sequencing was done on a sample of peripheral blood. CDR3: CSARGAGNQETQYF. CDR3 DNA: TGCAGTGCTAGAGGGGCAGGCAACCAAGAGACCCAGTACTTC.